Presented here are 2 T cell receptor beta chains from one specimen sequenced in a study of blood T cells in healthy people across ages. A second roughly 7 to 11 cycle PCR used barcoded and J-beta primers. Each CDR3 protein is one row after TCRdb ran MiXCR on the 5' RACE reads. The sample includes 700,000 to 900,000 distinct CDR3 sequences, 20% to 30% of them seen just once. The same data also contributed to another study, on T cells of mothers and their children.

Sequenced input: blood. The receptor set was obtained from a boy younger than 18 in good health.

V usage is TRBV3-1 and J usage is TRBJ2-7; TRBD1 or TRBD2 may be the D gene (5 bases each). The CDR3 length is 13 residues. Trimming shortened V by 3 bases and J by 7 bases, and 13 bases separated the two germline ends. Per germline, CDR1 LGHDT and CDR2 YNNKEL (reference sequence). CDR3 protein: CASSQQRGREQYF. DNA for the CDR3: TGTGCCAGCAGCCAGCAGAGGGGAAGAGAGCAGTACTTC.

This sequence joins TRBV7-2 and TRBJ1-1; D is uncertain. This CDR3 comprises 15 residues. V lost 1 base and J lost 0, with 9 bases in between. The germline V gene encodes CDR1 SGHTA and CDR2 FQGNSA. The CDR3 spells CASSLVGSVNTEAFF. CDR3 nucleotide sequence: TGTGCCAGCAGCTTAGTTGGGTCCGTGAACACTGAAGCTTTCTTT. Full variable domain (outside the CDR3, taken from reference TRBV7-2 and TRBJ1-1): GAGVSQSPSNKVTEKGKDVELRCDPISGHTALYWYRQSLGQGLEFLIYFQGNSAPDKSGLPSDRFSAERTGGSVSTLTIQRTQQEDSAVYLCASSLVGSVNTEAFFGQGTRLTVV.